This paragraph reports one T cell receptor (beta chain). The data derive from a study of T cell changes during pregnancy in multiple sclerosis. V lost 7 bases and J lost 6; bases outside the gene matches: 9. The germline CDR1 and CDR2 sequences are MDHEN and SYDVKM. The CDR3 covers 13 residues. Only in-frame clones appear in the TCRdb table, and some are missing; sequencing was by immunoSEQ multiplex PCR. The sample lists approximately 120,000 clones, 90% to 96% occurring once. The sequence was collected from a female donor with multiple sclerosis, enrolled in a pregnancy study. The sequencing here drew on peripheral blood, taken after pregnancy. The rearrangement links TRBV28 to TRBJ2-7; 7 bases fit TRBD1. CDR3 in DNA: TGTGCCAGCACCCGACAGGGAATCGTCGAGCAGTACTTC. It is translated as CASTRQGIVEQYF.